Following are 22 T cell receptor beta chains from one sample sequenced in a study of cytomegalovirus exposure and HLA in healthy donors (dated by TCRdb to between 2016 and 2019). Receptors were amplified or captured by the immunoSEQ multiplex PCR assay. For the multiplex PCR, a mixture combining 60 forward primers for TCR Vbeta segments and 13 reverse primers for TCR Jbeta segments was used. The immuneACCESS repertoire file appears here via TCRdb, limited to in-frame rearrangements. These files lack a portion of the clones; in checked studies, under half of the deficit traces to unresolved V genes, and the cause of the others is not known. Across this sample there are fewer than 90,000 clones, with more than 80% seen only once. The ten biggest clones cover about 7% of the sample. Sequencing input: PBMCs. The source is a human donor in good health.

The chain combines TRBV5-1 with TRBJ1-4, with D tentatively TRBD1 (5 bases). V lost 0 bases, J lost 8 bases, and 11 bases lay in between. The CDR3 consists of 14 residues. Germline loops: CDR1 SGHRS, CDR2 YFSETQ. The CDR3 region has the DNA TGCGCCAGCAGCTTGGTAGCAGGGAGGGAAAAACTGTTTTTT. Amino acid sequence: CASSLVAGREKLFF.

This clone showed up just once. V and J are TRBV15 and TRBJ2-3; D not certain. This CDR3 is 13 amino acids long. V lost 8 bases and J lost 4, with 13 bases in between. Germline V gene data show CDR1 as LNHNV and CDR2 as YYDKDF (reference sequence). The CDR3 DNA reads as TGTGCCACCTCCGCCAGAGGCCCAGATACGCAGTATTTT. It codes for CATSARGPDTQYF.

The V gene is TRBV12-5, the J gene TRBJ1-1, with D hard to call. Germline CDR1 LGHNT, CDR2 FRNRAP. This CDR3 region has 13 residues. V was pared by 5 bases and J by 3 bases, with 10 bases between. The CDR3 loop is CASGTEWDTEAFF. The CDR3 nucleotides are TGTGCTAGTGGTACAGAATGGGACACTGAAGCTTTCTTT.

The chain recombines TRBV6-1 with TRBJ1-5; 9 nucleotides align to TRBD1. From germline, CDR1 is MNHNS and CDR2 SASEGT. The CDR3 has 14 residues. With 8 bases clipped from V and 1 base from J, the junction kept 3 bases outside the gene matches. This CDR3 is CASLDRGSNQPQHF. DNA for the CDR3: TGTGCCAGCCTGGACAGGGGAAGCAATCAGCCCCAGCATTTT.

Regarding this clone: Compared with germline, one end of the junction differs, possibly owing to a read error. The rearrangement joins TRBV5-1 to TRBJ2-5; possible D gene TRBD1, 5 bases. The J call could be wrong; TRBJ2-7 is a better fit for the DNA end. Germline CDR1 is SGHRS and CDR2 is YFSETQ. This CDR3 contains 13 residues. The CDR3 sequence: CASRLGQVYEQYF. The CDR3 nucleotides are TGCGCCAGCAGGTTGGGGCAGGTCTACGAGCAGTACTTC.

This clone was observed a handful of times. The chain carries TRBV4-1 and TRBJ1-1, with D unresolved. V lost 1 base and J lost 3, with 12 bases in between. The V gene's germline CDR1 is MGHRA and CDR2 YSYEKL. CDR3 length: 15 residues. The CDR3 nucleotides read TGCGCCAGCAGCCAAGTACCAGATCGGGACACTGAAGCTTTCTTT. Protein: CASSQVPDRDTEAFF.

V gene TRBV6-5 combines with J gene TRBJ1-2; 9 bases align to TRBD1. The CDR3 sequence is 14 residues long. Trimming took 6 bases from V and 7 from J; bases not matched to a gene: 9. From germline, CDR1 is MNHEY and CDR2 SVGAGI. CDR3 residues: CASRPPGQGAGYTF. CDR3 DNA: TGTGCCAGCAGGCCACCGGGACAGGGTGCTGGCTACACCTTC.

The rearrangement joins TRBV9 to TRBJ2-2; possible D gene TRBD2, 6 bases. The V and J ends lost 0 bases and 3 bases respectively, with 12 bases between them. The V gene's germline CDR1 is SGDLS and CDR2 YYNGEE. The CDR3 runs to 16 residues. The CDR3 nucleotides read TGTGCCAGCAGCGTAGAGGGCGGGGCGGACACCGGGGAGCTGTTTTTT. As protein: CASSVEGGADTGELFF.

This chain links TRBV6-5 with TRBJ1-6; TRBD1 might be the D (6 bases). V was cut by 2 bases and J by 6 bases, with 11 bases left in between. In germline, CDR1 is MNHEY, CDR2 SVGAGI. The CDR3 is 15 residues long. The CDR3 reads CASSYTRQVNSPLHF. The CDR3 coding sequence is TGTGCCAGCAGTTACACCCGACAGGTTAATTCACCCCTCCACTTT.

The chain joins TRBV7-2 to TRBJ2-7; D gene ambiguous. The CDR3 runs 15 residues. Germline values: CDR1 SGHTA, CDR2 FQGNSA. Trimming pared 1 base from V and 3 bases from J, leaving 13 bases between. This CDR3 reads CASSLGSSSFYEQYF. The CDR3 DNA reads TGTGCCAGCAGCTTAGGGTCTAGTAGTTTCTACGAGCAGTACTTC. The full variable domain, with the rest looked up from reference TRBV7-2 and TRBJ2-7, is GAGVSQSPSNKVTEKGKDVELRCDPISGHTALYWYRQSLGQGLEFLIYFQGNSAPDKSGLPSDRFSAERTGGSVSTLTIQRTQQEDSAVYLCASSLGSSSFYEQYFGPGTRLTVT.

With regard to this clone: Sequence at one end of the junction differs from germline and may be a read error. The gene calls are TRBV5-1 and TRBJ1-2, with D unclear. Germline loops: CDR1 SGHRS, CDR2 YFSETQ. The CDR3 extends over 14 amino acids. The CDR3 nucleotides are TGCGCCAGCAGCTTGACGGGAACTAACTATGGCTACCCCTTC. This codes for CASSLTGTNYGYPF.

This chain uses TRBV6-1 with TRBJ1-2, with D possibly TRBD1 on 5 matching bases. Trimming left V 1 base short and J 8 bases short, with 8 bases between. The V gene's germline CDR1 is MNHNS and CDR2 SASEGT. The CDR3 has 12 amino acids. CDR3 loop: CASSEVGEGYTF. The CDR3 DNA reads TGTGCCAGCAGTGAAGTAGGGGAAGGCTACACCTTC.

This clone was counted between two and nine times. The CDR3 here is CASSPPIVQAPLYEQYF. CDR3 bases: TGTGCCAGCTCACCACCGATAGTTCAGGCCCCTTTGTACGAGCAGTACTTC. The V and J genes are TRBV18 and TRBJ2-7; D remains ambiguous. This CDR3 has 17 residues. V lost 0 bases and J lost 4, with 19 bases in between. Germline loops: CDR1 KGHSH, CDR2 LQKENI.

Here the CDR3 reads CASSLGLAGGPKETQYF. The CDR3 DNA reads as TGTGCCAGCAGCTTAGGACTAGCGGGGGGGCCAAAAGAGACCCAGTACTTC. The V and J genes are TRBV11-2 and TRBJ2-5, with TRBD2 matching 14 bases. The CDR3 loop spans 17 amino acids. Germline assignment: CDR1 SGHAT and CDR2 FQNNGV. Unmatched junction bases numbered 4, after V lost 1 base and J lost 3 bases.

The genes are TRBV6-5 and TRBJ1-2; 9 positions match TRBD1. In germline, CDR1 is MNHEY, CDR2 SVGAGI. CDR3 size: 15 residues. V was clipped by 5 bases and J by 5 bases; unmatched bases: 9. The CDR3 loop is CASSLRTGVRYGYTF. CDR3 in DNA: TGTGCCAGCAGTCTCCGGACAGGGGTTCGTTATGGCTACACCTTC.

This chain links TRBV6-6 with TRBJ2-3; 11 bases line up with TRBD2. Trimming removed 5 bases from V and 2 bases from J; junction bases left unmatched: 6. Germline-derived CDR1 and CDR2 are MNHNY and SVGAGI (reference sequence). CDR3 size: 16 residues. DNA of the CDR3: TGTGCCAGCAGTCAACCTAGCGGGGGGATCACAGATACGCAGTATTTT. Protein: CASSQPSGGITDTQYF.

Comment on this clone: Compared with germline, one end of the junction differs, possibly owing to a read error. The V and J genes are TRBV5-1 and TRBJ2-7; 9 bases agree with TRBD2. CDR3 length equals 15 residues. CDR1 and CDR2 (germline): SGHRS, YFSETQ. The CDR3 loop is CASSISGGDSHEQYF. The CDR3 nucleotides are TGCGCCAGCAGCATTAGCGGGGGAGACTCCCACGAGCAGTACTTC.

The chain has TRBV27 and TRBJ2-7; D is ambiguous. The length of the CDR3 is 12 residues. V was clipped by 6 bases and J by 3 bases, with 9 bases between them. From germline, CDR1 is MNHEY and CDR2 SMNVEV (reference sequence). The CDR3, as DNA: TGTGCCAGCAGGACATCAAGCTACGAGCAGTACTTC. Encoded protein: CASRTSSYEQYF.

The V and J genes are TRBV6-1 and TRBJ2-2; 12 bases match TRBD1. The V and J ends lost 6 bases and 7 bases, in that order; junction bases with no gene match: 6. The CDR3 loop spans 15 amino acids. Looked up from germline, CDR1 is MNHNS and CDR2 is SASEGT. The CDR3 DNA follows: TGTGCCAGCAGAGCCGGGACAGGGGGCCACGGGGAGCTGTTTTTT. Translated: CASRAGTGGHGELFF.

The J gene is TRBJ2-3, the V gene TRBV19; D possibly corresponds to TRBD2 (6 bases). CDR3 size: 16 residues. Germline CDR1 LNHDA, CDR2 SQIVND (reference sequence). Trimming removed 8 bases from V and 2 bases from J, with 20 bases in between. The DNA of the CDR3 is TGTGCCAGTGGGGACTTGGTAGCGACGGACACAGATACGCAGTATTTT. As protein: CASGDLVATDTDTQYF.

The CDR3 region is CASSLVRTSGVETQYF. CDR3 in DNA: TGTGCCAGCAGCTTAGTACGGACTAGCGGCGTAGAGACCCAGTACTTC. V and J are TRBV7-9 and TRBJ2-5, with 10 bases matching TRBD2. V gave up 1 base and J gave up 4 bases; unmatched junction bases: 6. Germline V gene lookup returns CDR1 SEHNR and CDR2 FQNEAQ (reference sequence). The CDR3 has 16 residues.

V gene TRBV5-6 combines with J gene TRBJ2-5, with 10 bases lining up with TRBD1. The DNA matches TRBJ2-7 better at its end, which makes the J call doubtful. In germline, CDR1 is SGHDT, CDR2 YYEEEE. The CDR3 is 13 amino acids. The CDR3 reads CASSSTGGSEQYF. For the CDR3, the DNA is TGTGCCAGCAGTTCGACAGGGGGCTCCGAGCAGTACTTC.